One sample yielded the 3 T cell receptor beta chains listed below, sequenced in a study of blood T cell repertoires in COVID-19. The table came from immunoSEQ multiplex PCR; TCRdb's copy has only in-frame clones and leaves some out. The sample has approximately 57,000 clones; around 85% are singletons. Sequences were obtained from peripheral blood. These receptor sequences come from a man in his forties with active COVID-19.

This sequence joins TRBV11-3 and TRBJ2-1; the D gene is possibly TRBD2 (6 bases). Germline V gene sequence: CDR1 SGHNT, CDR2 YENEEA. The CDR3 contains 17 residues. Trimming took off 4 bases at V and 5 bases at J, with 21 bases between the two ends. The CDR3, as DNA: TGTGCCAGCAGCTCTGGTCGGGGGTCTTTGGGAAACAATGAGCAGTTCTTC. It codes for CASSSGRGSLGNNEQFF.

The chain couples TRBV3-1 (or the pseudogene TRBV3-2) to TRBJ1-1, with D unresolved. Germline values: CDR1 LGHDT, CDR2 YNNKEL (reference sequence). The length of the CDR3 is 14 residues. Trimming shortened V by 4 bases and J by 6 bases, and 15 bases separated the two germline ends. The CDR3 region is CASSPTSTIAEAFF. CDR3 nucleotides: TGTGCCAGCAGCCCCACGTCGACAATAGCTGAAGCTTTCTTT.

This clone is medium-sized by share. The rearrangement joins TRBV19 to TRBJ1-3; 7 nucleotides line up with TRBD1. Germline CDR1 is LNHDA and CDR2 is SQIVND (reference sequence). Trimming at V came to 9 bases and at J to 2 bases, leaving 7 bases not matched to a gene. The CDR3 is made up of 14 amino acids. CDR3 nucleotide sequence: TGTGCCAGCACCCCTAGGGGGCCTGGAAACACCATATATTTT. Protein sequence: CASTPRGPGNTIYF. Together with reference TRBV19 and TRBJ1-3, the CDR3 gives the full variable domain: DGGITQSPKYLFRKEGQNVTLSCEQNLNHDAMYWYRQDPGQGLRLIYYSQIVNDFQKGDIAEGYSVSREKKESFPLTVTSAQKNPTAFYLCASTPRGPGNTIYFGEGSWLTVV.